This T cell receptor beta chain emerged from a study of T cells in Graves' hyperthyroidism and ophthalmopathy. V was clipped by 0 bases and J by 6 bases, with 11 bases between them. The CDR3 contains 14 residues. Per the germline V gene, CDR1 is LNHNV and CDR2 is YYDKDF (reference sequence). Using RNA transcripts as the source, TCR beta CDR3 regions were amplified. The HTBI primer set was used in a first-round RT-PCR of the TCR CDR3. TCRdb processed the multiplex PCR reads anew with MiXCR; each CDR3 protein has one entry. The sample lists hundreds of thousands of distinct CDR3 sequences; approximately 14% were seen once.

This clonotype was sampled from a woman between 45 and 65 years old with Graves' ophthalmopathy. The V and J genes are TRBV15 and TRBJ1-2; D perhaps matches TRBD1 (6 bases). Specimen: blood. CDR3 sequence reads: CATSRDPTGHGYTF. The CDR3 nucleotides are TGTGCCACCAGCAGAGATCCTACAGGGCATGGCTACACCTTC.